Described below is a single TCR beta chain sequence and its context. What it recognizes is unknown. A far larger clone is just one base off, so this is likely a read error. Naive CD8 cells comprised CD45RO-negative, CCR7-positively selected cells, excluding terminally differentiated effector memory CD45RA+ cells. These data are taken from a study of shared clonotypes between healthy human individuals. Overall study context: The cohort comprised a couple of women and a few men. Their ages spanned 18 to 49 years. Points from the study as a whole: Read depth was anticipated to influence clonotype sharing among donors. Sharing across several donors was seen in 4% to 6.5% of naive CD4 clonotypes.

V trimming: 0 bases; J trimming: 0 bases; junction bases outside the gene matches: 0. The CDR3 is 15 residues long. Germline lookup yields CDR1 SGHTA and CDR2 FQGTGA. At a deep level, the assay was run. Only in-frame clones appear in the TCRdb table, and some are missing; sequencing was by immunoSEQ multiplex PCR. Of hundreds of thousands of clones in the sample, about 91% were seen once. The TCR originated in a man younger than 40 in good health. The sequencing input was naive CD8+ T cells sorted from blood. The rearrangement joins TRBV7-3 to TRBJ2-3; the match to TRBD2 covers 7 bases. The CDR3 reads CASSLTSGSTDTQYF. CDR3 sequence (DNA): TGTGCCAGCAGCTTAACTAGCGGGAGCACAGATACGCAGTATTTT.